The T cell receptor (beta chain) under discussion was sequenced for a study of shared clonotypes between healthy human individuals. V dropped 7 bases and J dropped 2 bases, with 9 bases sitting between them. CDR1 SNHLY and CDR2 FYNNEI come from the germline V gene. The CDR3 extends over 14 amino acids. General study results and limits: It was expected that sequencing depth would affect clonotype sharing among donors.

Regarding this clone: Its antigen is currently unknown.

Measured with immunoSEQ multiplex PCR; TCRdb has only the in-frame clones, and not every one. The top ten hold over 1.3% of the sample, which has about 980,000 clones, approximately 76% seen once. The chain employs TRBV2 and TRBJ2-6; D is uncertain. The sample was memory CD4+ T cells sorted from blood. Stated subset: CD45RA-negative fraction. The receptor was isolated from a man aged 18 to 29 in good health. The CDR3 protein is CASNGQAGANVLTF. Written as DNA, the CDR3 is TGTGCCAGCAACGGGCAAGCTGGGGCCAACGTCCTGACTTTC.